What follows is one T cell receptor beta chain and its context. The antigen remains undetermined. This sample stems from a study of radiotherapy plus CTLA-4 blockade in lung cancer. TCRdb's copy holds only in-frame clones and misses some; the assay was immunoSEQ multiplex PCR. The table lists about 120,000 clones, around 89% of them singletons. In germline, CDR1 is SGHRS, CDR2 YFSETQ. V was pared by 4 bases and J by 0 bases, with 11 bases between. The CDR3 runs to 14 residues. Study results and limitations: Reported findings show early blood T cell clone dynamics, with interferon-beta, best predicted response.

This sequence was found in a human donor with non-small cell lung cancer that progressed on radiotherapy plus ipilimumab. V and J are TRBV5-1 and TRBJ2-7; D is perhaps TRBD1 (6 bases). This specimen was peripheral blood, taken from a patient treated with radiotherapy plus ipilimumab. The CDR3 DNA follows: TGCGCCAGCAGCCTGGGGGCCGACTCCTACGAGCAGTACTTC. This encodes CASSLGADSYEQYF.